This TCR beta chain was identified during a study of blood T cell repertoires in COVID-19. Study-wide context: COVID-19 samples from acute and convalescent phases originated in the United States, Italy and Spain.

Individuals drawn from 20 to 25 US areas were about 18 to 95 years old. Cohort assignment relied on participant-reported clinical history. Per the original methods: Estimated nucleated cell counts came from reference gene primer amplification. Sequencing used immunoSEQ multiplex PCR; TCRdb keeps in-frame clones, though not all of them. V, J and clone size were drawn from that table, and D and trimming were deduced from the DNA. Among around 58,000 clones, 70% to 90% were seen once, and the ten largest hold 3.5% to 4%. V lost 3 bases and J lost 3, with 11 bases in between. This CDR3 has 14 residues. The germline V gene encodes CDR1 MDHEN and CDR2 SYDVKM.

The rearrangement uses TRBV28 and TRBJ1-2, with a tentative D call TRBD1 (5 bases). The receptor comes from a woman in her 40s with acute COVID-19. The sequenced sample consisted of PBMCs or T cells enriched from blood (not recorded which). The CDR3 loop reads CASSFGDSYYGYTF. CDR3 bases: TGTGCCAGCAGTTTTGGTGACAGCTACTATGGCTACACCTTC.